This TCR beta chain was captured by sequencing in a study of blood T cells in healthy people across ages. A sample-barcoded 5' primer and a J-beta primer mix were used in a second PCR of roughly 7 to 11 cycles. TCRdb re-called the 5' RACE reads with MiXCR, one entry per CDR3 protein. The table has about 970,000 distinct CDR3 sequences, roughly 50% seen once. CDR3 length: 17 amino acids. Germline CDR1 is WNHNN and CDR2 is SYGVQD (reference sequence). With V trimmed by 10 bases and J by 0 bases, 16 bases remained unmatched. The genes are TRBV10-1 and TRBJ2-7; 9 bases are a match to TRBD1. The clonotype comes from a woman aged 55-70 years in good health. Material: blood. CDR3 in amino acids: CAIDLWTGERSSYEQYF. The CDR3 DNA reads TGCGCCATCGACCTTTGGACAGGGGAGAGGAGCTCCTACGAGCAGTACTTC.